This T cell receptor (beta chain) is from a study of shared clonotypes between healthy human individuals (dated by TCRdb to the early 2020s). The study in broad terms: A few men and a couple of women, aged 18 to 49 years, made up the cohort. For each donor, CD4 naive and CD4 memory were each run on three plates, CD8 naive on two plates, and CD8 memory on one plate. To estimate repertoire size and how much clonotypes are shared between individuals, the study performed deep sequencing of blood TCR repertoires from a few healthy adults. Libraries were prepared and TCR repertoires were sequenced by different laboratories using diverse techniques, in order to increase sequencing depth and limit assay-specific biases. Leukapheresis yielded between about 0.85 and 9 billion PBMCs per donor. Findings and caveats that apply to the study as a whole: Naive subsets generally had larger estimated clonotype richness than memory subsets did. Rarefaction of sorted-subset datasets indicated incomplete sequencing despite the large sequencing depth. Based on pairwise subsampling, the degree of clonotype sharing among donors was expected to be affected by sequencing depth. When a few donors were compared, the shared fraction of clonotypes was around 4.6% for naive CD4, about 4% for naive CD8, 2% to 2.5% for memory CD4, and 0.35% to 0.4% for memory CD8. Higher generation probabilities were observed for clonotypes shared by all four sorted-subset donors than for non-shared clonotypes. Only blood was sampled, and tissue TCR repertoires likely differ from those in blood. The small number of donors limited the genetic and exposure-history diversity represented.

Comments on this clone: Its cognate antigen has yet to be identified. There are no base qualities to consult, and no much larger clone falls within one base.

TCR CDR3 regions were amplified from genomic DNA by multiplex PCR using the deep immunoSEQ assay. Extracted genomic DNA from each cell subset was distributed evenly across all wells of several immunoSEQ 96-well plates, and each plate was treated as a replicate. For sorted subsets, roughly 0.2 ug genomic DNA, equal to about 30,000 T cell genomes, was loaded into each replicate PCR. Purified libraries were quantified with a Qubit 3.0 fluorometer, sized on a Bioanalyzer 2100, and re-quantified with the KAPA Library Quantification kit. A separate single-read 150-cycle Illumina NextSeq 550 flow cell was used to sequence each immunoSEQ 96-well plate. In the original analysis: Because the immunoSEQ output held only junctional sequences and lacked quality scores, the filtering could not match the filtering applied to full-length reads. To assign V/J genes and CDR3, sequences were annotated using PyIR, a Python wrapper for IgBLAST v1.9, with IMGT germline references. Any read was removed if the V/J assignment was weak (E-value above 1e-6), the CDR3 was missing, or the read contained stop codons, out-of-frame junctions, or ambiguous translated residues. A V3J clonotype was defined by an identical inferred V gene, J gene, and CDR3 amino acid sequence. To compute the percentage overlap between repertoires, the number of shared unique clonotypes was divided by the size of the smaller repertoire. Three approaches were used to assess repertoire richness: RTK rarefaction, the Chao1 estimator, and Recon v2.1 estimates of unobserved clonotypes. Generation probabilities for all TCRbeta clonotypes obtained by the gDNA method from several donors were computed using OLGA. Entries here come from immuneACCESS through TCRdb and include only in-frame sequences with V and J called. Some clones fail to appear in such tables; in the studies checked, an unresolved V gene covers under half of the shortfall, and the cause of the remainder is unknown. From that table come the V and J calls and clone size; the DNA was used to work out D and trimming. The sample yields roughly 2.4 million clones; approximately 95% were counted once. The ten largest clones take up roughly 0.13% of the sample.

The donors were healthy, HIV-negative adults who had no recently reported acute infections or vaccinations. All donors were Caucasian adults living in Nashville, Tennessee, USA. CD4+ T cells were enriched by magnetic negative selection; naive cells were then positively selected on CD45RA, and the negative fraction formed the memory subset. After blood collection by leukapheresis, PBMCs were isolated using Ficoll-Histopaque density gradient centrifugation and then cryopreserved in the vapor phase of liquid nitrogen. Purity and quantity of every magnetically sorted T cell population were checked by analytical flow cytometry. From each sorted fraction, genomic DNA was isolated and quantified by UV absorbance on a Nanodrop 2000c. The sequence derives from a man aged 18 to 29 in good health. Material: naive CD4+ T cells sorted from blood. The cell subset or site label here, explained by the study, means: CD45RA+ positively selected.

Read as DNA, the sequence is TGTGCCAGCAGTTTGGTGGCAGCAGTCTCCTACGAGCAGTACTTC. Its coded protein is CASSLVAAVSYEQYF. This sequence uses TRBV28 and TRBJ2-7; too little of a D gene remains to name it. Trimming at the junction amounts to 3 bases on V and 0 bases on J, and the germline ends lie 12 bases apart. CDR3 length: 15 amino acids, cysteine to phenylalanine. Only CDR3 DNA remains: 45 bases, in frame from the first base. CDR1 and CDR2 are drawn from the germline V gene: MDHEN, SYDVKM.